This T cell receptor (beta chain) was obtained from a study of T cells after yellow fever vaccination. Each CDR3 protein is one row after TCRdb ran MiXCR on the 5' RACE reads. This table holds about 220,000 distinct CDR3 sequences, less than 3.5% found once. The CDR3 loop spans 13 amino acids. Germline V gene sequence: CDR1 SGHNT, CDR2 YYREEE (reference sequence). Trimming removed 5 bases from V and 5 bases from J, with 13 bases in between. Sequenced here: CD4+ T cells sorted from PBMCs, sampled 10 days after the yellow fever booster vaccination. The chain couples TRBV5-4 to TRBJ1-1; D remains unclear. This TCR derives from a man aged 18-30 years who received the YFV17D yellow fever vaccine. The CDR3 region has the DNA TGTGCCAGCAGACGGGTTGGTGTGACTGAAGCTTTCTTT. This sequence encodes CASRRVGVTEAFF. Filled out from reference TRBV5-4 and TRBJ1-1, the complete variable domain reads ETGVTQSPTHLIKTRGQQVTLRCSSQSGHNTVSWYQQALGQGPQFIFQYYREEENGRGNFPPRFSGLQFPNYSSELNVNALELDDSALYLCASRRVGVTEAFFGQGTRLTVV.